The 25 T cell receptor beta chains given below trace back to one sample, sequenced in a study of T cells after yellow fever vaccination. TCRdb re-called the 5' RACE reads through MiXCR, storing one row per CDR3 protein. The sample lists hundreds of thousands of distinct CDR3 sequences; approximately 13% were seen once. Sequencing used PBMCs, obtained on the day of the yellow fever booster vaccination. Receptor source: a man under 40 who received the YFV17D yellow fever vaccine.

The J gene is TRBJ2-7, the V gene TRBV27; TRBD2 is a possible D gene (7 bases). The CDR3 covers 15 residues. CDR1 MNHEY and CDR2 SMNVEV come from the germline V gene (reference sequence). Trimming left V 3 bases short and J 3 bases short, with 15 bases between. CDR3 loop: CASSFGGRGDYEQYF. In DNA, the CDR3 is TGTGCCAGCAGTTTCGGAGGGAGGGGGGACTACGAGCAGTACTTC.

This clonotype was seen many times. The rearrangement links TRBV10-3 to TRBJ2-7; no clear D. V was pared by 3 bases and J by 3 bases, with 9 bases between. This CDR3 has 13 amino acids. CDR1 ENHRY and CDR2 SYGVKD come from the germline V gene. The CDR3 DNA reads TGTGCCATCAGTGATTGGTCTAACTACGAGCAGTACTTC. Residues: CAISDWSNYEQYF.

In this sample, this clonotype turned up many times. J is TRBJ1-6 and V is TRBV5-8, with D possibly matching TRBD1 (6 bases). The CDR3 sequence is 16 residues long. With 4 bases removed from V and 9 bases from J, the gap between germline ends came to 20 bases. Germline V gene lookup returns CDR1 SGHTS and CDR2 YDEGEE. CDR3 protein: CASSQDSHWGGSPLHF. The CDR3 bases are TGTGCCAGCAGCCAGGACAGCCACTGGGGCGGTTCACCCCTCCACTTT.

The V and J genes are TRBV20-1 and TRBJ2-1; 8 nucleotides line up with TRBD2. The length of the CDR3 is 15 residues. V lost 1 base and J lost 7; bases outside the gene matches: 9. CDR1 and CDR2 from the germline V gene are DFQATT and SNEGSKA (reference sequence). For the CDR3, the DNA is TGCAGTGCTAGAGGGACGGGAGGGTGGGGGAATGAGCAGTTCTTC. Protein sequence: CSARGTGGWGNEQFF.

V gene TRBV6-2 or TRBV6-3 combines with J gene TRBJ2-7, with TRBD2 identical over 9 bases. CDR1 is MNHEY and CDR2 is SVGEGT in the germline V gene. The CDR3 consists of 15 residues. After removal of 3 bases from V and 2 bases from J, the junction contained 5 bases not matched to a gene. CDR3 in DNA: TGTGCCAGCAGTTATCCGGCGGGAGGGGCCTACGAGCAGTACTTC. Translation: CASSYPAGGAYEQYF.

This clonotype showed up just a few times. The rearrangement uses TRBV10-3 and TRBJ2-1, with 7 bases identical to TRBD1. This CDR3 is 13 amino acids long. Germline V CDR1 and CDR2: ENHRY, SYGVKD. V was clipped by 8 bases and J by 2 bases; unmatched bases: 3. This chain's CDR3 is CAIRDSPYNEQFF. CDR3 coding DNA: TGTGCCATCCGGGACAGCCCCTACAATGAGCAGTTCTTC.

V gene TRBV29-1 combines with J gene TRBJ1-5; 11 bases are a match to TRBD1. Germline V gene lookup returns CDR1 SQVTM and CDR2 ANQGSEA. The CDR3 sequence is 14 residues long. The V gene end was trimmed by 6 bases and the J gene end by 6 bases; junction bases not matched to a gene: 7. The CDR3 spells CSVSGQGATQPQHF. CDR3 DNA sequence: TGCAGCGTCTCAGGACAGGGGGCGACTCAGCCCCAGCATTTT.

The rearrangement uses TRBV20-1 and TRBJ1-5; D is undetermined. V was trimmed by 2 bases and J by 6 bases, leaving 17 bases between them. Germline V gene lookup returns CDR1 DFQATT and CDR2 SNEGSKA (reference sequence). The CDR3 is 15 residues long. CDR3 coding DNA: TGCAGTGCTAGAAGGCAGGAGGCCTCGGGTCAGCCCCAGCATTTT. Translating gives CSARRQEASGQPQHF.

J is TRBJ2-5 and V is TRBV2; possibly TRBD1 for D (6 bases). The CDR3 has 15 amino acids. The germline CDR1 and CDR2 sequences are SNHLY and FYNNEI. Trimming took 8 bases from V and 10 from J, leaving 26 bases between them. CDR3 in DNA: TGTGCCAGCCTGGTCGGGGCCGGGACAAGGATGGGCCAGTACTTC. It translates to CASLVGAGTRMGQYF.

In this sample, this clonotype turned up a few times. The V and J genes are TRBV10-3 and TRBJ1-6; perhaps TRBD1 as D (5 bases). The CDR3 spans 15 residues. From germline, CDR1 is ENHRY and CDR2 SYGVKD. Trimming left V 5 bases short and J 7 bases short, with 15 bases between. The CDR3 nucleotides read TGTGCCATCAGTTCCAGTACAGGTCGCAATTCACCCCTCCACTTT. Its protein product is CAISSSTGRNSPLHF.

This chain joins TRBV29-1 and TRBJ2-2; 9 bases are shared with TRBD2. With 1 base clipped from V and 6 bases from J, the junction kept 6 bases outside the gene matches. The CDR3 extends over 15 amino acids. Per germline, CDR1 SQVTM and CDR2 ANQGSEA. The DNA of the CDR3 is TGCAGCGTTGAAGGTCCTAGCGGGACTCCCGGGGAGCTGTTTTTT. Translating it yields CSVEGPSGTPGELFF.

This clonotype was observed a handful of times. The gene calls are TRBV12-3 or TRBV12-4 and TRBJ2-2; maybe TRBD2 (6 bases). The V gene lost 6 bases and the J gene lost 6 bases, with 14 bases spanning the gap. The CDR3 length is 14 residues. The CDR3 DNA reads TGTGCCAGCAGCTTTTCGGAGGGGTCCGGGGAGCTGTTTTTT. As protein: CASSFSEGSGELFF.

The table lists this clonotype with many counts. The chain links TRBV6-5 to TRBJ1-6, with D unresolved. Trimming pared 5 bases from V and 7 bases from J, leaving 15 bases between. Germline lookup yields CDR1 MNHEY and CDR2 SVGAGI. The CDR3 is made up of 15 amino acids. The CDR3 loop is CASSPPTTPNSPLHF. CDR3 coding DNA: TGTGCCAGCAGTCCACCGACAACCCCAAATTCACCCCTCCACTTT.

The V and J genes are TRBV20-1 and TRBJ2-7; D might be TRBD1 (6 bases). The CDR3 loop spans 13 amino acids. V was clipped by 3 bases and J by 3 bases, with 12 bases between them. Germline assignment: CDR1 DFQATT and CDR2 SNEGSKA (reference sequence). The CDR3: CSASSGALYEQYF. DNA for the CDR3: TGCAGTGCTAGTTCAGGGGCTCTCTACGAGCAGTACTTC.

A few counts support this clonotype. The gene calls are TRBV5-1 and TRBJ2-6; D is uncertain. Germline V lookup: CDR1 SGHRS, CDR2 YFSETQ. V was clipped by 5 bases and J by 3 bases, with 6 bases between them. CDR3 length equals 13 residues. The CDR3 loop reads CASRVDGANVLTF. The CDR3 DNA is TGCGCCAGCAGAGTCGATGGGGCCAACGTCCTGACTTTC.

This clonotype has a count of ten or more. J is TRBJ2-1 and V is TRBV20-1, with D possibly being TRBD1 or TRBD2 (6 bases each). The CDR3 loop spans 15 amino acids. Germline V gives CDR1 DFQATT, CDR2 SNEGSKA (reference sequence). V dropped 0 bases and J dropped 5 bases, with 14 bases sitting between them. The CDR3 sequence: CSARDFRGTNNEQFF. Written as DNA, the CDR3 is TGCAGTGCTAGAGATTTTCGCGGGACAAACAATGAGCAGTTCTTC.

The chain recombines TRBV19 with TRBJ2-5; no reliable D call. CDR1 is LNHDA and CDR2 is SQIVND in the germline V gene (reference sequence). The CDR3 runs 13 residues. The germline V and J ends were trimmed by 3 bases and 3 bases, with 8 bases remaining between them. The DNA of the CDR3 is TGTGCCAGTAGTATTCTGGCAAAAGAGACCCAGTACTTC. This codes for CASSILAKETQYF. The full variable domain, completed using reference TRBV19 and TRBJ2-5, is DGGITQSPKYLFRKEGQNVTLSCEQNLNHDAMYWYRQDPGQGLRLIYYSQIVNDFQKGDIAEGYSVSREKKESFPLTVTSAQKNPTAFYLCASSILAKETQYFGPGTRLLVL.

Only a few counts were recorded for this clonotype. The chain is built from TRBV7-2 and TRBJ2-1; D not certain. The CDR3 length is 17 residues. V was pared by 6 bases and J by 5 bases, with 23 bases between. Germline V gene lookup returns CDR1 SGHTA and CDR2 FQGNSA. The CDR3 DNA reads as TGTGCCAGCAGTCCCCAGGTTGGGCATCCTTCTAACAATGAGCAGTTCTTC. It yields the protein CASSPQVGHPSNNEQFF.

The chain has TRBV7-9 and TRBJ2-1; weak D call: TRBD1 (6 bases). Germline V gives CDR1 SEHNR, CDR2 FQNEAQ (reference sequence). Trimming cost V 0 bases and J 6 bases, with 15 bases left between them. The CDR3 length is 16 residues. The CDR3, as DNA: TGTGCCAGCAGCTTAGCGCAGGGGAGAGTCCTCAATGAGCAGTTCTTC. Protein product: CASSLAQGRVLNEQFF.

This clonotype has just a few counts. The rearrangement uses TRBV6-5 and TRBJ2-1, with a possible D match to TRBD2 (6 bases). The ends were cut back, 10 bases at V and 9 bases at J, with 16 bases in the middle. This CDR3 is built from 12 residues. In germline, CDR1 is MNHEY, CDR2 SVGAGI. This chain's CDR3 is CATSLRRGEQFF. The CDR3 coding sequence is TGTGCCACTTCCTTAAGGAGGGGTGAGCAGTTCTTC.

This chain connects TRBV29-1 to TRBJ2-4; TRBD1 is a possible D gene (5 bases). Trimming stripped 1 base from V and 5 bases from J, with 18 bases between. The CDR3 runs to 16 residues. Germline CDR1 SQVTM, CDR2 ANQGSEA. In nucleotides, the CDR3 is TGCAGCGTTGAAGGTCCGACAGCCCTACACGAAAACATTCAGTACTTC. Translating gives CSVEGPTALHENIQYF.

This clonotype came up a few times. CDR3 amino acids: CASSPGLAGTQYF. CDR3 in DNA: TGTGCCAGCAGCCCTGGACTAGCTGGGACCCAGTACTTC. This chain links TRBV7-9 with TRBJ2-5; 8 nucleotides line up with TRBD2. CDR3 size: 13 residues. Germline assignment: CDR1 SEHNR and CDR2 FQNEAQ (reference sequence). The V segment lost 5 bases and the J segment 7 bases; nucleotides outside the gene matches: 6. Full variable domain (rest looked up from reference TRBV7-9 and TRBJ2-5): DTGVSQNPRHKITKRGQNVTFRCDPISEHNRLYWYRQTLGQGPEFLTYFQNEAQLEKSRLLSDRFSAERPKGSFSTLEIQRTEQGDSAMYLCASSPGLAGTQYFGPGTRLLVL.

The chain joins TRBV5-1 to TRBJ1-2, with TRBD1 matching over 8 bases. CDR1 is SGHRS, CDR2 YFSETQ, per germline. The CDR3 is 15 amino acids. V shed 5 bases, J shed 0 bases, and the junction held 6 bases outside the gene matches. DNA for the CDR3: TGCGCCAGCAGAGTCTCGGGACAGGCTAACTATGGCTACACCTTC. Protein product: CASRVSGQANYGYTF.

A few counts support this clonotype. The CDR3 DNA reads as TGCGCCAGCAGCCAAGAACCAAGGAGTGGGGAGCTGTTTTTT. Its protein product is CASSQEPRSGELFF. The genes are TRBV4-3 and TRBJ2-2; D unclear. This CDR3 region has 14 residues. Germline V gene data show CDR1 as LGHNA and CDR2 as YSLEER. Trimming left V 0 bases short and J 8 bases short, with 10 bases between.

The chain is built from TRBV29-1 and TRBJ2-7; TRBD1 agrees at 8 bases. The V gene end was trimmed by 5 bases and the J gene end by 3 bases; junction bases not matched to a gene: 6. Germline assignment: CDR1 SQVTM and CDR2 ANQGSEA. The CDR3 spans 13 residues. CDR3 sequence reads: CSVTTGGIYEQYF. CDR3 DNA: TGCAGCGTTACCACAGGGGGGATCTACGAGCAGTACTTC.